Below, 6 T cell receptor beta chains from the same sample are listed, as sequenced in a study of Graves' ophthalmopathy and Graves' hyperthyroidism. RNA served as the template for amplifying TCR beta CDR3 regions. The workflow started with a first-round RT-PCR run with HTBI primers and then moved on to a second-round multiplex PCR. TCRdb independently ran MiXCR on the multiplex PCR reads; one entry per CDR3 protein. In the table there are roughly 700,000 distinct CDR3 sequences, roughly 40% of which are singletons. The sequencing sample was made of peripheral blood. These receptors all come from an adult man with Graves' ophthalmopathy.

The chain carries TRBV7-9 and TRBJ1-5, with D perhaps matching TRBD1 (6 bases). CDR1 is SEHNR and CDR2 is FQNEAQ in the germline V gene (reference sequence). Trimming removed 6 bases from V and 3 bases from J, with 15 bases in between. The CDR3 is 15 residues long. CDR3 protein: CASSSPRGTNQPQHF. The CDR3 bases are TGTGCCAGCAGTTCCCCCAGGGGAACCAATCAGCCCCAGCATTTT.

The J gene is TRBJ2-2, the V gene TRBV25-1; D remains ambiguous. V was shortened by 8 bases and J by 4 bases, with 8 bases between the two germline ends. Per the germline V gene, CDR1 is MGHDK and CDR2 is SYGVNS. CDR3 length: 12 amino acids. CDR3 region: CASRAVTGELFF. Written as DNA, the CDR3 is TGTGCCAGCCGGGCAGTCACCGGGGAGCTGTTTTTT.

V gene TRBV25-1 combines with J gene TRBJ2-7; a weak D match, TRBD2 (7 bases). Germline-derived CDR1 and CDR2 are MGHDK and SYGVNS. Trimming left V 3 bases short and J 3 bases short, with 15 bases between. This CDR3 comprises 15 residues. The CDR3 region has the DNA TGTGCCAGCAGTGATAGTGCCGGGGGGCTCTACGAGCAGTACTTC. As protein: CASSDSAGGLYEQYF.

A word on this clonotype: A read error may produce the germline difference seen at one junction end. The chain employs TRBV5-4 and TRBJ1-1; D is possibly TRBD1 (5 bases). The CDR3 covers 15 residues. Germline lookup yields CDR1 SGHNT and CDR2 YYREEE (reference sequence). The CDR3 here is CASSLAVGGATEAFF. CDR3 nucleotide sequence: TGCGCCAGCAGCTTGGCGGTGGGTGGGGCCACTGAAGCTTTCTTT.

The table lists this clonotype with many counts. J is TRBJ1-4 and V is TRBV7-2; D gene uncertain. Germline CDR1 is SGHTA and CDR2 is FQGNSA. V shed 3 bases and J shed 6 bases, with 8 bases lying between them. This CDR3 is 13 amino acids long. The CDR3 loop is CASSFRRYEKLFF. CDR3 bases: TGTGCCAGCAGCTTTCGGAGATATGAAAAACTGTTTTTT.

The chain is built from TRBV24-1 and TRBJ1-5; 9 bases align to TRBD1. Unmatched junction bases numbered 13, after V lost 11 bases and J lost 0 bases. Looked up from germline, CDR1 is KGHDR and CDR2 is SFDVKD. This CDR3 has 17 amino acids. The CDR3: CASRDPGTGNSNQPQHF. Written as DNA, the CDR3 is TGTGCCAGCAGGGATCCCGGGACAGGGAATAGCAATCAGCCCCAGCATTTT.